These 9 T cell receptor beta chains were sequenced from one sample in a study of OX40 agonist ivuxolimab in advanced cancers. Libraries were constructed by the immunoSEQ multiplex PCR assay. TCRdb carries this immuneACCESS record with in-frame sequences only. Its versions omit some clonotypes, under half of them owing to an unresolved V gene in the studies checked, with the rest unexplained. This sample holds 45,000 to 65,000 clones; approximately 89% were observed only once. The ten top clones hold about 9% of the sample. The sample consisted of CD4+ or CD8+ T cells sorted from blood, taken in a trial of the OX40 agonist ivuxolimab. All receptors come from an adult with an advanced solid tumor such as melanoma, head and neck, liver or kidney cancer.

The chain has TRBV27 and TRBJ1-2; no definite D call. CDR3 length equals 16 residues. CDR1 MNHEY and CDR2 SMNVEV come from the germline V gene (reference sequence). Trimming removed 5 bases from V and 3 bases from J, with 19 bases in between. The CDR3 region has the DNA TGTGCCAGCAGTCCCCCGGGCCTCCCCTCCTACTATGGCTACACCTTC. Translating gives CASSPPGLPSYYGYTF.

This clone came up once. The V and J genes are TRBV2 and TRBJ1-5, with D hard to call. There are 16 residues in the CDR3. V lost 1 base and J 0 bases, leaving 10 bases between the germline ends. In germline, CDR1 is SNHLY, CDR2 FYNNEI. CDR3 amino acids: CASSEGTVHSNQPQHF. DNA of the CDR3: TGTGCCAGCAGTGAAGGAACGGTCCATAGCAATCAGCCCCAGCATTTT.

There are a few counts of this clone. The V gene is TRBV19, the J gene TRBJ2-2; D is ambiguous. The germline CDR1 and CDR2 sequences are LNHDA and SQIVND (reference sequence). The CDR3 totals 12 residues. V was pared by 7 bases and J by 6 bases, with 9 bases between. The CDR3 DNA reads as TGTGCCAGTAACATAATGTCCGGGGAGCTGTTTTTT. Its translation is CASNIMSGELFF. Full variable domain (missing parts from reference TRBV19 and TRBJ2-2): DGGITQSPKYLFRKEGQNVTLSCEQNLNHDAMYWYRQDPGQGLRLIYYSQIVNDFQKGDIAEGYSVSREKKESFPLTVTSAQKNPTAFYLCASNIMSGELFFGEGSRLTVL.

The CDR3 nucleotides read TGTGCCAGCAGCTCGACAAATCAGCCCCAGCATTTT. Translated, it gives CASSSTNQPQHF. The chain has TRBV7-9 and TRBJ1-5; D gene ambiguous. The CDR3 sequence is 12 residues long. Between the trimmed V and J ends, which lost 4 bases and 4 bases, there was a span of 5 bases. The germline V gene encodes CDR1 SEHNR and CDR2 FQNEAQ (reference sequence).

The rearrangement links TRBV4-3 to TRBJ1-1; no definite D call. The V and J ends lost 3 bases and 6 bases respectively, with 14 bases between them. CDR3 size: 14 residues. Per the germline V gene, CDR1 is LGHNA and CDR2 is YSLEER. CDR3 in amino acids: CASSHRVGRAEAFF. CDR3 bases: TGCGCCAGCAGCCATCGAGTCGGTAGGGCTGAAGCTTTCTTT.

The table lists this clone with a count of one. The rearrangement uses TRBV7-9 and TRBJ2-2; D call uncertain. Trimming shortened V by 3 bases and J by 2 bases, and 7 bases separated the two germline ends. The CDR3 has 14 residues. Germline V gene data show CDR1 as SEHNR and CDR2 as FQNEAQ (reference sequence). The CDR3 protein is CASSFMSNTGELFF. DNA for the CDR3: TGTGCCAGCAGCTTTATGTCCAACACCGGGGAGCTGTTTTTT.

The rearrangement links TRBV28 to TRBJ2-4; 7 nucleotides line up with TRBD1. The CDR3 loop spans 16 amino acids. Germline trimming cut 3 bases from V and 0 bases from J; bases unmatched to any gene: 5. Germline CDR1 and CDR2: MDHEN and SYDVKM. CDR3 DNA sequence: TGTGCCAGCAGTTTGGGACAGCCTTTAGCCAAAAACATTCAGTACTTC. Protein product: CASSLGQPLAKNIQYF.

The V call is TRBV30, the J call TRBJ1-5, with 7 nucleotides matching TRBD1. Germline V gives CDR1 GTSNPN, CDR2 SVGIG (reference sequence). This CDR3 contains 15 residues. V shed 2 bases, J shed 3 bases, and the junction held 7 bases outside the gene matches. CDR3 protein: CAWSIGTASNQPQHF. Here the CDR3 DNA reads TGTGCCTGGAGTATAGGGACAGCGTCCAATCAGCCCCAGCATTTT.

The chain couples TRBV7-2 to TRBJ1-6, with 7 bases matching TRBD1. CDR3 size: 13 residues. V lost 4 bases to trimming and J lost 10 bases; unmatched junction nucleotides: 4. The germline CDR1 and CDR2 sequences are SGHTA and FQGNSA. CDR3 nucleotides: TGTGCCAGCAGCTCGACAGGGAGGTCACCCCTCCACTTT. It is translated as CASSSTGRSPLHF.